This T cell receptor beta chain appears in the sequencing data of a study of blood T cell repertoires in COVID-19. Study as a whole: In each case, the material was cDNA or gDNA derived from T cells, B-cell-depleted T cells, or PBMCs.

CDR3 size: 13 residues. V was trimmed by 3 bases and J by 4 bases, leaving 10 bases between them. Germline CDR1 reads DFQATT; CDR2 reads SNEGSKA (reference sequence). Per the authors' pipeline: Quantification of nucleated cells was approximated via reference gene primer amplification. The protocol was immunoSEQ multiplex PCR, while the TCRdb copy is restricted to in-frame clones and leaves out a portion. V and J calls and clone size are given by that table; D and trimming were obtained from the DNA. The table lists around 72,000 clones, 88% of them singletons, with 25% to 35% in the top ten. The V and J genes are TRBV20-1 and TRBJ1-3; D is undetermined. Sequenced: peripheral blood. The TCR originated in a man between 45 and 60 years old with acute or convalescent COVID-19. The CDR3 spells CSASRGLGNTIYF. DNA for the CDR3: TGCAGTGCTAGTCGGGGATTGGGAAACACCATATATTTT.